Presented here are 20 T cell receptor beta chains from one specimen sequenced in a study of blood T cell repertoires in COVID-19. The protocol was immunoSEQ multiplex PCR, while the TCRdb copy is restricted to in-frame clones and leaves out a portion. Of approximately 250,000 clones in the sample, around 82% are singletons; the top ten hold about 9.1%. The sequenced sample was peripheral blood. All receptors derive from a human donor in a cohort sampled during active COVID-19.

The chain couples TRBV4-2 to TRBJ1-5, with 8 bases that match TRBD1. This CDR3 contains 14 residues. CDR1 LGHNA and CDR2 YNFKEQ come from the germline V gene. V shed 5 bases and J 4 bases; nucleotides not matched to a gene: 4. The CDR3: CASSGTGANQPQHF. The CDR3 nucleotides are TGTGCCAGCAGCGGGACAGGTGCGAATCAGCCCCAGCATTTT.

The chain joins TRBV2 to TRBJ2-7; possibly TRBD2 for D (5 bases). From germline, CDR1 is SNHLY and CDR2 FYNNEI. Trimming took off 5 bases at V and 2 bases at J, with 16 bases between the two ends. This CDR3 is 15 amino acids long. This chain's CDR3 is CASSRGLADTYEQYF. The CDR3 DNA follows: TGTGCCAGCAGTCGCGGGTTAGCCGATACCTACGAGCAGTACTTC.

V usage is TRBV25-1 and J usage is TRBJ2-1; 12 bases fit TRBD2. Germline CDR1 and CDR2: MGHDK and SYGVNS. With V trimmed by 3 bases and J by 5 bases, 5 bases remained unmatched. The CDR3 is 16 residues long. The CDR3 spells CASSDGGTSGHNEQFF. Here the CDR3 DNA reads TGTGCCAGCAGTGATGGGGGGACTAGCGGGCACAATGAGCAGTTCTTC.

The rearrangement uses TRBV24-1 and TRBJ2-3, with 9 bases matching TRBD1. The CDR3 sequence is 15 residues long. V was pared by 3 bases and J by 3 bases, with 3 bases of the junction left unmatched. Germline V gives CDR1 KGHDR, CDR2 SFDVKD. Written as DNA, the CDR3 is TGTGCCACCAGTGATACCGGGACAGGGACAGATACGCAGTATTTT. Amino acids: CATSDTGTGTDTQYF.

This sequence joins TRBV6-6 and TRBJ2-2; D is ambiguous. The germline CDR1 and CDR2 sequences are MNHNY and SVGAGI (reference sequence). Trimming removed 8 bases from V and 3 bases from J, with 10 bases in between. The CDR3 consists of 13 residues. The CDR3 sequence: CASRRAYTGELFF. CDR3 DNA: TGTGCCAGCCGGAGAGCTTACACCGGGGAGCTGTTTTTT.

The V call is TRBV2, the J call TRBJ1-5, with 7 bases lining up with TRBD1. Per germline, CDR1 SNHLY and CDR2 FYNNEI. V shed 7 bases, J shed 3 bases, and the junction held 6 bases outside the gene matches. This CDR3 spans 14 amino acids. The CDR3 DNA sequence: TGTGCCAGCAAAGGGACAGCTAACAATCAGCCCCAGCATTTT. It is translated as CASKGTANNQPQHF.

The genes are TRBV7-8 and TRBJ2-7; 9 bases fit TRBD1. Germline V gene data show CDR1 as SGHVS and CDR2 as FQNEAQ. Germline trimming cut 5 bases from V and 5 bases from J; bases unmatched to any gene: 10. CDR3 size: 15 residues. CDR3 residues: CASSRVGTGFNEQYF. The CDR3 DNA sequence: TGTGCCAGCAGCAGGGTGGGGACAGGGTTCAACGAGCAGTACTTC.

The rearrangement joins TRBV3-1 (or the pseudogene TRBV3-2) to TRBJ2-7; 8 bases fit TRBD1. The CDR3 is made up of 16 amino acids. The trim removed 0 bases at V and 3 bases at J, leaving 7 bases unmatched. Germline CDR1 LGHDT, CDR2 YNNKEL (reference sequence). In DNA form, the CDR3 reads TGTGCCAGCAGCCAAGATCCAGGACAGGGAATCTACGAGCAGTACTTC. Protein: CASSQDPGQGIYEQYF.

The V call is TRBV18, the J call TRBJ2-1; 9 positions match TRBD1. The length of the CDR3 is 18 residues. Germline V gene lookup returns CDR1 KGHSH and CDR2 LQKENI. Trimming at V came to 6 bases and at J to 6 bases, leaving 18 bases not matched to a gene. The CDR3 sequence is CASSFGTGTSSVGNEQFF. The CDR3 DNA follows: TGTGCCAGCTCGTTCGGGACAGGGACTTCTTCCGTGGGCAATGAGCAGTTCTTC.

This sequence joins TRBV6-5 and TRBJ1-1, with 7 bases lining up with TRBD1. Germline CDR1 is MNHEY and CDR2 is SVGAGI. V was pared by 6 bases and J by 5 bases, with 9 bases of the junction left unmatched. The CDR3 consists of 14 residues. CDR3 coding DNA: TGTGCCAGCAGGGCTCCGGGACAGACGACTGAAGCTTTCTTT. As protein: CASRAPGQTTEAFF.

The rearrangement uses TRBV19 and TRBJ2-2, with 10 bases identical to TRBD1. Germline CDR1 reads LNHDA; CDR2 reads SQIVND (reference sequence). The CDR3 is 16 amino acids. V shed 5 bases, J shed 4 bases, and the junction held 7 bases outside the gene matches. The CDR3 is CASSSHGQGVTGELFF. CDR3 in DNA: TGTGCCAGTAGTTCTCACGGACAGGGGGTCACCGGGGAGCTGTTTTTT.

V and J are TRBV28 and TRBJ1-2; 8 nucleotides align to TRBD1. V lost 6 bases and J lost 2; bases outside the gene matches: 8. The V gene's germline CDR1 is MDHEN and CDR2 SYDVKM. The CDR3 sequence is 15 residues long. The CDR3 nucleotides read TGTGCCAGCAGAACGCCGGGACAGGCAAACTATGGCTACACCTTC. Translated: CASRTPGQANYGYTF.

The V gene is TRBV18, the J gene TRBJ2-3; D is possibly TRBD2 (7 bases). V was shortened by 8 bases and J by 6 bases, with 18 bases between the two germline ends. This CDR3 contains 14 residues. The germline V gene has CDR1 KGHSH and CDR2 LQKENI. CDR3 bases: TGTGCCAGCACGGGATACGGGGGGCCCGATACGCAGTATTTT. Translated, it gives CASTGYGGPDTQYF.

The V and J genes are TRBV6-5 and TRBJ1-2, with 7 bases fitting TRBD1. This CDR3 contains 14 residues. Germline loops: CDR1 MNHEY, CDR2 SVGAGI. The J segment lost 8 bases and the V segment lost 0 bases, leaving 6 bases of the junction unmatched. The CDR3 is CASSYSTGIGGYTF. The CDR3 DNA is TGTGCCAGCAGTTACTCGACAGGGATCGGCGGCTACACCTTC.

V is TRBV29-1 and J is TRBJ1-3, with 9 bases identical to TRBD1. The CDR3 sequence is 14 residues long. The J segment lost 4 bases and the V segment lost 1 base, leaving 2 bases of the junction unmatched. Germline values: CDR1 SQVTM, CDR2 ANQGSEA. The CDR3 sequence is CSVEGQGVGNTIYF. The CDR3 DNA reads as TGCAGCGTTGAAGGACAGGGGGTAGGAAACACCATATATTTT.

This chain uses TRBV18 with TRBJ2-2; TRBD2 is a possible D gene (6 bases). V was clipped by 6 bases and J by 4 bases, with 21 bases between them. The CDR3 contains 17 residues. CDR1 and CDR2 (germline): KGHSH, LQKENI. The CDR3 region has the DNA TGTGCCAGCTCCCTCCAGCGGGTTCCCCAAGGCACCGGGGAGCTGTTTTTT. Amino acid sequence: CASSLQRVPQGTGELFF.

This chain connects TRBV3-1 (or the pseudogene TRBV3-2) to TRBJ2-7; tentative D call: TRBD1 (5 bases). Germline values: CDR1 LGHDT, CDR2 YNNKEL (reference sequence). Deletions cut 2 bases from V and 4 bases from J, with 6 bases between. CDR3 length: 12 amino acids. This CDR3 is CASSQPGYEQYF. Here the CDR3 DNA reads TGTGCCAGCAGCCAACCAGGGTACGAGCAGTACTTC.

The CDR3 DNA reads as TGTGCCAGCAGCAAAACCGCGTCATACAGGGCTCCCAGCACAGATACGCAGTATTTT. This codes for CASSKTASYRAPSTDTQYF. The chain carries TRBV21-1 and TRBJ2-3; TRBD1 is the table's D call and was not checked against the DNA. TRBV21-1 is a recognized pseudogene. The CDR3 is 19 residues long.

This clone showed up many times. The rearrangement uses TRBV14 and TRBJ2-1; D is unresolved. The CDR3 has 16 amino acids. The ends were cut back, 1 base at V and 6 bases at J, with 16 bases in the middle. Germline CDR1 SGHDN, CDR2 FVKESK. CDR3 region: CASSQGLGSGSNEQFF. In nucleotides, the CDR3 is TGTGCCAGCAGCCAAGGGCTTGGTTCCGGGTCCAATGAGCAGTTCTTC. Full variable domain (missing parts from reference TRBV14 and TRBJ2-1): EAGVTQFPSHSVIEKGQTVTLRCDPISGHDNLYWYRRVMGKEIKFLLHFVKESKQDESGMPNNRFLAERTGGTYSTLKVQPAELEDSGVYFCASSQGLGSGSNEQFFGPGTRLTVL.

The chain couples TRBV13 to TRBJ2-2; 7 nucleotides agree with TRBD1. From germline, CDR1 is PRHDT and CDR2 FYEKMQ (reference sequence). The CDR3 loop spans 16 amino acids. Unmatched junction bases numbered 11, after V lost 4 bases and J lost 6 bases. CDR3: CASSSRRGGSAGELFF. DNA of the CDR3: TGTGCCAGCAGCTCGCGTAGAGGGGGCAGTGCCGGGGAGCTGTTTTTT.